This is a list of T cell receptor beta chains from one sample in a study of blood T cells in healthy people across ages. TCRdb re-called the 5' RACE reads through MiXCR, storing one row per CDR3 protein. The sample contains over 600,000 distinct CDR3 sequences, approximately 60% of which appear only once. Sequenced input: blood. The receptors come from a man aged 35-49 years in good health. Each CDR3 is given with its conserved first and last residue. D genes are given only for firm matches. Expanded clones get a size class; other rows say once, few or many, or leave the size out.

v_gene	j_gene	abundance	d_gene	CDR3nt	CDR3aa
TRBV10-3	TRBJ2-3	few	-	TGTGCCACCGGGGGGACAGAAACAGATACGCAGTATTTT	CATGGTETDTQYF
TRBV12-3/TRBV12-4	TRBJ1-1	-	TRBD1	TGTGCCAGCACTCTGGACAGGGGCACTGAAGCTTTCTTT	CASTLDRGTEAFF
TRBV9	TRBJ1-2	few	-	TGTGCCAGCAGCCATCGTCTGACTCAGGGCTATGGCTACACCTTC	CASSHRLTQGYGYTF
TRBV2	TRBJ1-1	few	-	TGTGCCAGCAGTGAGGGTATGAACACTGAAGCTTTCTTT	CASSEGMNTEAFF
TRBV2	TRBJ2-7	few	-	TGTGCCAGCAGTGGAACTAGCTCCTACGAGCAGTACTTC	CASSGTSSYEQYF
TRBV6-1	TRBJ2-1	-	-	TGTGCAGGGGGGGACAGACAGATCGATGAGCAGTTCTTC	CAGGDRQIDEQFF
TRBV28	TRBJ2-7	-	-	TGTGCCAGCAGGGAGGGGACGGGCCTCTGGGAGCAGTACTTC	CASREGTGLWEQYF
TRBV6-2/TRBV6-3	TRBJ2-1	-	TRBD1	TGTGCCAGCAGCCGGGACAGGGAAGGCAATGAGCGGTTCTTC	CASSRDREGNERFF
TRBV3-1	TRBJ1-2	once	TRBD1	TGTGCCAGCAGCATTGGACAGGGTAGAGGCTACACCTTC	CASSIGQGRGYTF
TRBV5-6	TRBJ2-6	-	-	TGTGCCAGCAGCTTGGTGCTGGGCGGGGCCAACGTCCTGACTTTC	CASSLVLGGANVLTF
TRBV7-2	TRBJ1-4	-	TRBD1	TGTGCCAGCAGCCCGGGGGACAGAGCTTCTAATGAAAAACTGTTTTTT	CASSPGDRASNEKLFF
TRBV11-3	TRBJ2-3	few	TRBD2	TGTGCCAGCAGCTTCAGCGGGGGGGCCACAGATACGCAGTATTTT	CASSFSGGATDTQYF
TRBV29-1	TRBJ2-1	few	-	TGCAGCGTTGAAAGGTGGAACAATGAGCAGTTCTTC	CSVERWNNEQFF
TRBV28	TRBJ2-7	few	-	TGTGCCAGCAGCGATGGGACACCGAAGCTTACCTACGAGCAGTACTTC	CASSDGTPKLTYEQYF
TRBV7-9	TRBJ2-3	few	-	TGTGCCAGCGGCTTTAGCGTATTCGATACGCAGTATTTT	CASGFSVFDTQYF
TRBV7-2	TRBJ2-1	-	TRBD2	TGTGCCAGCACCAGAGCGGGAGTGGGTGAGCAGTTCTTC	CASTRAGVGEQFF
TRBV28	TRBJ2-1	-	TRBD2	TGTGCCAGCAGTCATCCCCTCCCAGCGGGAGATAATGAGCAGTTCTTC	CASSHPLPAGDNEQFF
TRBV20-1	TRBJ2-7	-	-	TGCAGTGCAACCCCGGACCTGGTAGGCGAGCAGTACTTC	CSATPDLVGEQYF
TRBV4-2	TRBJ1-2	-	TRBD1	TGTGCCAGCAGCCAAAAAAAGACAGGGAATGTCTATGGCTACACCTTC	CASSQKKTGNVYGYTF
TRBV7-2	TRBJ1-6	-	-	TGTGCCAGCAGCTTTGAACTTCGGAATTCACCCCTCCACTTT	CASSFELRNSPLHF
TRBV20-1	TRBJ1-4	-	-	TGCAGTGCTACGTTTCAGGGGTTGGGAAAACTGTTTTTT	CSATFQGLGKLFF
TRBV28	TRBJ2-2	-	-	TGTGCCAGCACCAGGGACACCGGGGAGCTGTTTTTT	CASTRDTGELFF
TRBV5-1	TRBJ1-1	few	-	TGCGCCAGCAGCTTGGATCCGGGGGCCGCCAGTAATGCTTTCTTT	CASSLDPGAASNAFF
TRBV6-1	TRBJ1-2	-	-	TGTGCCAGCCGGTGGGGCCTTTCCGAGGGCTACACCTTC	CASRWGLSEGYTF
TRBV3-1	TRBJ1-2	once	TRBD1	TGTGCCAGCAGCCAAGATGGGGGCAGGACAGGAGGGGGCTACACCTTC	CASSQDGGRTGGGYTF
TRBV20-1	TRBJ2-7	few	TRBD1	TGCAGTGCTACGACGGGACAGAGCCTATATGAGCAGTACTTC	CSATTGQSLYEQYF
TRBV7-9	TRBJ1-2	few	-	TGTGCCAGCAGCAATAACTATGGCTACACCTTC	CASSNNYGYTF
TRBV7-3	TRBJ1-2	-	TRBD1	TGTGCCAGCAGCTTGGACAGGGGGGGAGGCTACACCTTC	CASSLDRGGGYTF
TRBV5-1	TRBJ2-7	-	TRBD2	TGCGTCAGCAGCTTGGATTTGACTAGCGGTCTCCCCTACAATGAGCAGTACTTC	CVSSLDLTSGLPYNEQYF
TRBV29-1	TRBJ2-7	many	TRBD1	TGCAGCGTATCTAGACAGGGGACGACCTACGAGCAGTACTTC	CSVSRQGTTYEQYF
TRBV2	TRBJ2-3	-	TRBD2	TGTGCCAGCAGTGGGCGGCTAGCGGGAAACCAAGATACGCAGTATTTT	CASSGRLAGNQDTQYF
TRBV27	TRBJ2-1	-	-	TGTGCCAGCAGTTTTGTCCGTACAGGGATGTCCTACAATGAGCAGTTCTTC	CASSFVRTGMSYNEQFF
TRBV20-1	TRBJ1-4	-	TRBD1	TGCAGTGCTAGCTCTCTTGGGACAGGGGCGGAAAAACTGTTTTTT	CSASSLGTGAEKLFF
TRBV28	TRBJ2-7	few	-	TGTGCCAGCAGCCTGTCCCTTCACGAGCAGTACTTC	CASSLSLHEQYF
TRBV29-1	TRBJ2-2	-	-	TGCAGCGCCCAGGGGAACGGGGAGCTGTTTTTT	CSAQGNGELFF
TRBV20-1	TRBJ1-5	-	TRBD1	TGCAGTGCCACGGGGACAGCCCTCATTCAGCCCCAGCATTTT	CSATGTALIQPQHF
TRBV20-1	TRBJ2-3	-	TRBD1	TGCAGTGCTAGCCCTTGGGACAGGGAGTCATATACGCAGTATTTT	CSASPWDRESYTQYF
TRBV9	TRBJ1-1	few	-	TGTGCCAGCAGCCCTTCCGGAGTGAACACTGAAGCTTTCTTT	CASSPSGVNTEAFF
TRBV5-1	TRBJ1-2	few	-	TGCGCCAGCAGCCACACGGACAGCGACACTAACTATGGCTACACCTTC	CASSHTDSDTNYGYTF
TRBV7-2	TRBJ2-3	-	-	TGTGCCAGCAGCTTAGTGGTCGGACGGGCAGATACGCAGTATTTT	CASSLVVGRADTQYF
TRBV14	TRBJ2-3	-	TRBD1	TGTGCCAGCAGCCGGACCGGGACAGCCTTTACAGATACGCAGTATTTT	CASSRTGTAFTDTQYF
TRBV5-1	TRBJ2-1	-	-	TGCGCCAGCAGAGATACTAGCGAGCAGTTCTTC	CASRDTSEQFF
TRBV6-2/TRBV6-3	TRBJ2-4	few	-	TGTGCCAGCAGTTATTTCCTGGGAGGCCTCCAGTACTTC	CASSYFLGGLQYF
TRBV7-2	TRBJ2-3	-	-	TGTGCCAGCAGCTCCGCCCCCATTTCCTATACGCAGTATTTT	CASSSAPISYTQYF
TRBV12-3/TRBV12-4	TRBJ2-1	few	-	TGTGCCAGCAGTCCACCAGGGGATGTGAATGAGCAGTTCTTC	CASSPPGDVNEQFF
TRBV4-2	TRBJ1-2	-	-	TGTGCCAGCAGCCAAGTACCAAGCCAGGGGTATGGCTACACCTTC	CASSQVPSQGYGYTF
TRBV7-2	TRBJ2-5	-	-	TGTGCCAGCAGCTGGGGGGACGGGCCGGGAAGGACCCAGTACTTC	CASSWGDGPGRTQYF
TRBV6-1	TRBJ1-4	many	-	TGTGCCAGCAGCTCCATCCGGGATGAAAAACTGTTTTTT	CASSSIRDEKLFF
TRBV7-8	TRBJ1-1	-	-	TGTGCCAGCAGCCGCAAGAGGGCGGACACTGAAGCTTTCTTT	CASSRKRADTEAFF
TRBV7-9	TRBJ2-1	few	-	TGTGCCAGCAGCTTAGCGGCTTTTAAGGAGCAGTTCTTC	CASSLAAFKEQFF
TRBV28	TRBJ2-7	-	-	TGTGCCAGCAGCCGATCTACGGGCGGCTCCTACGAGCAGTACTTC	CASSRSTGGSYEQYF
TRBV18	TRBJ2-2	-	TRBD2	TGTGCCAGCTCACCACCGGGACTAGCGGGAGTCACCGGGGAGCTGTTTTTT	CASSPPGLAGVTGELFF
TRBV20-1	TRBJ2-5	-	TRBD2	TGCAGTGCTATGCGGAATAGCGGGAGGGCCAGGCAACAAGAGACCCAGTACTTC	CSAMRNSGRARQQETQYF
TRBV29-1	TRBJ2-1	-	TRBD2	TGCAGCACTGGGACTAGCGGAGTGGGGGAGCAGTTCTTC	CSTGTSGVGEQFF